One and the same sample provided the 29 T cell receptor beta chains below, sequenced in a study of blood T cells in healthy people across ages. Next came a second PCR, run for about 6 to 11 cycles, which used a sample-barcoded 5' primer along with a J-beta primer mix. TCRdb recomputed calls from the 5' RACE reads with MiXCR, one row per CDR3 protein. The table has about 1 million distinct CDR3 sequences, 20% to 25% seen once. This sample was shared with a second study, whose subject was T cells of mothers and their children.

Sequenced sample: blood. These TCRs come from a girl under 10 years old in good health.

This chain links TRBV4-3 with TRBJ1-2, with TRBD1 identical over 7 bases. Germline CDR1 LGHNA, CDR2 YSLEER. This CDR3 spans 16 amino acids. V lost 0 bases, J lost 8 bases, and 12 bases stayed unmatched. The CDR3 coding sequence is TGCGCCAGCAGCCAAGATTTTATGGAGGGACAGCTAGGCTACACCTTC. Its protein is CASSQDFMEGQLGYTF.

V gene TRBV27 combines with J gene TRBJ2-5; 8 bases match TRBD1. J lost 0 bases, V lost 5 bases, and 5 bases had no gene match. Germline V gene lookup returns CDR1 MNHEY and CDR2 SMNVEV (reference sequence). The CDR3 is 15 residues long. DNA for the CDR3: TGTGCCAGCAGTCCACGACAGGGGTACCAAGAGACCCAGTACTTC. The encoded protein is CASSPRQGYQETQYF.

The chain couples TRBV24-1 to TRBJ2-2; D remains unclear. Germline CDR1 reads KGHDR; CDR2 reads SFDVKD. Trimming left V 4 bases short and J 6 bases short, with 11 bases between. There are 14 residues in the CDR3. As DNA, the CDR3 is TGTGCCACCAGTGACCGGACGACGTCCGGGGAGCTGTTTTTT. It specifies CATSDRTTSGELFF.

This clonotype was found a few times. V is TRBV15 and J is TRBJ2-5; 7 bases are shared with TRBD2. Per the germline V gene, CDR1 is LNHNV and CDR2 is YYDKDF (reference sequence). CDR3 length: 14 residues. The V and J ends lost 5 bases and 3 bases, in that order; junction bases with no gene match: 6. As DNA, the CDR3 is TGTGCCACCAGCTACGTTCGGGGGGAAGAGACCCAGTACTTC. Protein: CATSYVRGEETQYF.

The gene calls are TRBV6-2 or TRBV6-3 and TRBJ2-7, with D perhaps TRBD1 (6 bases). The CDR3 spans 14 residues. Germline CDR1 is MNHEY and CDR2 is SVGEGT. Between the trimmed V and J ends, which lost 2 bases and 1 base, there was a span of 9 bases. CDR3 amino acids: CASSYGTRSYEQYF. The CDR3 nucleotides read TGTGCCAGCAGTTACGGGACAAGATCCTACGAGCAGTACTTC.

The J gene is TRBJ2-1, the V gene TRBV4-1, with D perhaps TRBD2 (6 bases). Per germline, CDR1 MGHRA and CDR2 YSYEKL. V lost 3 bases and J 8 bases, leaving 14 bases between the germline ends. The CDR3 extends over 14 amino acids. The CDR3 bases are TGCGCCAGCAGCCAGGCCTGGGGGAGGTATGAGCAGTTCTTC. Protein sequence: CASSQAWGRYEQFF.

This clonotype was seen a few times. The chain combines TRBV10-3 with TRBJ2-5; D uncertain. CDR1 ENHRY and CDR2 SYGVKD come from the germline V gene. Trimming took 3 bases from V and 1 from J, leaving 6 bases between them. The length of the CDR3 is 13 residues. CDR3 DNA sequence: TGTGCCATCAGTGAAGGGATCCAAGAGACCCAGTACTTC. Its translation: CAISEGIQETQYF.

The CDR3 DNA reads TGCAGTGCGGTAAGCGGGAGTGGCTCCTACGAGCAGTACTTC. Its protein product is CSAVSGSGSYEQYF. J is TRBJ2-7 and V is TRBV20-1, with TRBD2 identical over 8 bases. The CDR3 runs to 14 residues. CDR1 DFQATT and CDR2 SNEGSKA come from the germline V gene (reference sequence). With 6 bases clipped from V and 0 bases from J, the junction kept 7 bases outside the gene matches.

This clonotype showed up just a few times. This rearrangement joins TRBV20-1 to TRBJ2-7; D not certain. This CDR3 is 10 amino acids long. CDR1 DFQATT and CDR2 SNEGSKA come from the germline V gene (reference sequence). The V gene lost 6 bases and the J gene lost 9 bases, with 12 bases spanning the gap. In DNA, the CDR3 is TGCAGTGCGGGAACATCAGCGCAGTACTTC. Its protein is CSAGTSAQYF.

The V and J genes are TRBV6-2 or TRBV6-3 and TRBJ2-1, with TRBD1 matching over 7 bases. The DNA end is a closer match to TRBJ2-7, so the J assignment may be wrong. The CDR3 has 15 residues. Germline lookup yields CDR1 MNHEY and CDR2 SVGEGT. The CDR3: CASSLGQATPNEQYF. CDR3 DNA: TGTGCCAGCAGCCTAGGACAGGCAACACCGAACGAGCAGTACTTC.

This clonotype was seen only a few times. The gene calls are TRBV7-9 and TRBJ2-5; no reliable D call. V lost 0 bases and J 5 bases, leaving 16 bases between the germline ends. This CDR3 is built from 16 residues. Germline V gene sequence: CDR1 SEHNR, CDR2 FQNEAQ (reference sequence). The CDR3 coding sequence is TGTGCCAGCAGCTTAGCGATCGGCAGCCCGACGGAGACCCAGTACTTC. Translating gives CASSLAIGSPTETQYF.

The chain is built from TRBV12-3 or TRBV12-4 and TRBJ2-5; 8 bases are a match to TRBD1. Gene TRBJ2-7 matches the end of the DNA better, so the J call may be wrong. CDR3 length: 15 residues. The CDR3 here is CASSLQGVSNYEQYF. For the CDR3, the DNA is TGTGCCAGCAGCCTACAGGGGGTATCTAACTACGAGCAGTACTTC.

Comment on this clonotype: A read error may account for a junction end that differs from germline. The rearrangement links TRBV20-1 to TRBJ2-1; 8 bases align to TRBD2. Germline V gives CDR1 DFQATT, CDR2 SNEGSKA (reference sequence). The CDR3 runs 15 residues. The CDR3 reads CSARDPGGPYNERFF. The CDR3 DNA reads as TGCAGTGCTAGAGATCCGGGAGGGCCATACAATGAGCGGTTCTTC.

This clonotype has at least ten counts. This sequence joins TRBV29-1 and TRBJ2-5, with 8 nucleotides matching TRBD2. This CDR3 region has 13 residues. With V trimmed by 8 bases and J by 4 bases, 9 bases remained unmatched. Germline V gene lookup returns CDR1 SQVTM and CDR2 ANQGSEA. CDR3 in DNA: TGCAGCTCACTCGGGGGGGGCGGAGAGACCCAGTACTTC. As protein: CSSLGGGGETQYF. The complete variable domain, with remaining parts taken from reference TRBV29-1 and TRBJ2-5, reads SAVISQKPSRDICQRGTSLTIQCQVDSQVTMMFWYRQQPGQSLTLIATANQGSEATYESGFVIDKFPISRPNLTFSTLTVSNMSPEDSSIYLCSSLGGGGETQYFGPGTRLLVL.

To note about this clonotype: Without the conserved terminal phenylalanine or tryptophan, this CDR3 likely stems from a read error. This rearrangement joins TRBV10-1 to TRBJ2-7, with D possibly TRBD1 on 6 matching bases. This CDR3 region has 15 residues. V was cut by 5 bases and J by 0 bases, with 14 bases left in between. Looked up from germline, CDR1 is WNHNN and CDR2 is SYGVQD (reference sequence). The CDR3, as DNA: TGCGCCAGCAGTCCGGGACACGGTCTCTCCTACGAGCAGTACCTC. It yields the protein CASSPGHGLSYEQYL.

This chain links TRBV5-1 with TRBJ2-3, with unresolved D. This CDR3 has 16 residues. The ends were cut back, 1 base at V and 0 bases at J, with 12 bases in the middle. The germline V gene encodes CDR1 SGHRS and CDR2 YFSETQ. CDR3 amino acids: CASSLLPAPSTDTQYF. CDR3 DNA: TGCGCCAGCAGCTTGCTGCCGGCTCCTAGCACAGATACGCAGTATTTT.

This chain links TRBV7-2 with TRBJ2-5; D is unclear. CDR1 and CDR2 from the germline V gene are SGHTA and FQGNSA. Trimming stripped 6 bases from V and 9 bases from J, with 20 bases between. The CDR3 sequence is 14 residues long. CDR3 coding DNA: TGTGCCAGCAGACATTTCTTGGACCACCTTCCCCAGTACTTC. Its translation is CASRHFLDHLPQYF.

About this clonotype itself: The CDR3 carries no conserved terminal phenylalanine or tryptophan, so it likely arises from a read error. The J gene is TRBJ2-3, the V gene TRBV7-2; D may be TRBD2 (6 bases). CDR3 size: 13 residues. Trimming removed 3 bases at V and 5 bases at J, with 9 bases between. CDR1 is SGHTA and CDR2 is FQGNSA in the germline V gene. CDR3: CASSFWEVDTQYL. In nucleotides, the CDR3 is TGTGCCAGCAGCTTCTGGGAGGTAGATACGCAGTATCTT.

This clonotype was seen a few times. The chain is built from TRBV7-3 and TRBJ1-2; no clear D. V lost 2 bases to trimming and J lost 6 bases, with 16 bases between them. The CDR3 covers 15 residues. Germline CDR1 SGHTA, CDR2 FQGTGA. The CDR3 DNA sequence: TGTGCCAGCAGCTTATCGGGCCTAGGGCGGGATGGCTACACCTTC. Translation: CASSLSGLGRDGYTF.

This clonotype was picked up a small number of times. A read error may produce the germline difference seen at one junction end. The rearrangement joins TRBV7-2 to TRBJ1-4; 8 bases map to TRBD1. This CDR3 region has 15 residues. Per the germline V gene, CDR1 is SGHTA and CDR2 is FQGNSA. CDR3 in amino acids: CASSHRTGLNEKLCF. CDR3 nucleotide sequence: TGTGCCAGCAGTCACCGGACAGGGCTTAATGAAAAACTGTGTTTT. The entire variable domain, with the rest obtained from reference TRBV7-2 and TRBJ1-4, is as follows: GAGVSQSPSNKVTEKGKDVELRCDPISGHTALYWYRQSLGQGLEFLIYFQGNSAPDKSGLPSDRFSAERTGGSVSTLTIQRTQQEDSAVYLCASSHRTGLNEKLCFGSGTQLSVL.

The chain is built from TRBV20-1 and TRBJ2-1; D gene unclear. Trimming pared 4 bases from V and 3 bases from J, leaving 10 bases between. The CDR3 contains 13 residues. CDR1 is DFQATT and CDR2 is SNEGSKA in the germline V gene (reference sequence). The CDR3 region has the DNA TGCAGTGCTAAGGGTTTGATCTACAATGAGCAGTTCTTC. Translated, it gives CSAKGLIYNEQFF.

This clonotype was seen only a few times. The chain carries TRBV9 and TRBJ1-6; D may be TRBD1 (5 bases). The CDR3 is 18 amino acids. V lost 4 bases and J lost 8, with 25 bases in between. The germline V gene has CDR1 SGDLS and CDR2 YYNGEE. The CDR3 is CASSQIDSPIMGDSPLHF. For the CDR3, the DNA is TGTGCCAGCAGCCAAATAGATTCGCCTATTATGGGGGATTCACCCCTCCACTTT.

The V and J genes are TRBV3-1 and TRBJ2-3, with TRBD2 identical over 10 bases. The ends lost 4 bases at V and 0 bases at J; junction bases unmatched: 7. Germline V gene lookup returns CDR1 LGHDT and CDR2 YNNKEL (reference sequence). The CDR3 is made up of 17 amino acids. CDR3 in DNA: TGTGCCAGCAGCCTCTCCGTAGCGGGGGGCAGCACAGATACGCAGTATTTT. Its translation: CASSLSVAGGSTDTQYF.

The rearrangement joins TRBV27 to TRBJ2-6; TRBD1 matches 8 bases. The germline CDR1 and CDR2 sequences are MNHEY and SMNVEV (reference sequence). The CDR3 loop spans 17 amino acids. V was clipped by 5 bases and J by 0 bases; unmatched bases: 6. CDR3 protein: CASSPRTGPSGANVLTF. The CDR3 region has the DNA TGTGCCAGCAGTCCCCGGACAGGGCCCTCTGGGGCCAACGTCCTGACTTTC.

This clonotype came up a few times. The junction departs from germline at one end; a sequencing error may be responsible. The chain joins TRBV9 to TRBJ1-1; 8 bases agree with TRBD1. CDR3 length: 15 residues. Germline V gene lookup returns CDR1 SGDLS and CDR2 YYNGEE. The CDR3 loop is CANSVEDRENTEAFF. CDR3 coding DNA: TGTGCCAACAGCGTAGAGGACAGGGAGAACACTGAAGCTTTCTTT. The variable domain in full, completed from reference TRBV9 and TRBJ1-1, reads DSGVTQTPKHLITATGQRVTLRCSPRSGDLSVYWYQQSLDQGLQFLIQYYNGEERAKGNILERFSAQQFPDLHSELNLSSLELGDSALYFCANSVEDRENTEAFFGQGTRLTVV.

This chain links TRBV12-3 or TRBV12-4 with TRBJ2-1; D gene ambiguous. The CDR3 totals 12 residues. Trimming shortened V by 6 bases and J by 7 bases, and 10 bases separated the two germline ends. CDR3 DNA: TGTGCCAGCAGCCGACTCGCTAATGAGCAGTTCTTC. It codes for CASSRLANEQFF.

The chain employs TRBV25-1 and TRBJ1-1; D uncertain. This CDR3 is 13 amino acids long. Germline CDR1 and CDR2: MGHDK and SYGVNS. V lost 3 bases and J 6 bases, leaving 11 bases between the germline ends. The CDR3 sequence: CASSDLGGAEAFF. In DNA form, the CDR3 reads TGTGCCAGCAGTGATTTGGGCGGAGCTGAAGCTTTCTTT.

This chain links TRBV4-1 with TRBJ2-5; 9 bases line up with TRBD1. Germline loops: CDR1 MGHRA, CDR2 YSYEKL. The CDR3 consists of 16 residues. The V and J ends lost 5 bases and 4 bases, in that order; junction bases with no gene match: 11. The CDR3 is CASSLIGQGRRETQYF. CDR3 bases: TGCGCCAGCAGCTTAATCGGACAGGGGAGGCGAGAGACCCAGTACTTC.

The CDR3 sequence: CASSDALAQPQETQYF. In nucleotides, the CDR3 is TGTGCCAGCAGCGACGCCCTAGCGCAACCCCAAGAGACCCAGTACTTC. The chain links TRBV11-3 to TRBJ2-5, with D possibly being TRBD2 (6 bases). This CDR3 region has 16 residues. Trimming left V 5 bases short and J 1 base short, with 17 bases between. Germline V gene sequence: CDR1 SGHNT, CDR2 YENEEA.